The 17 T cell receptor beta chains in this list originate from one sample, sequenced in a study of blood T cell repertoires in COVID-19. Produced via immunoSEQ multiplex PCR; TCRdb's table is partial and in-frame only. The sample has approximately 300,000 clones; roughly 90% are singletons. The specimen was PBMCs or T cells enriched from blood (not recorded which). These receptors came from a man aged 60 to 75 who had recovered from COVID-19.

CDR3 protein: CASSVGQGNTIYF. DNA for the CDR3: TGTGCCAGCAGCGTTGGGCAAGGAAACACCATATATTTT. V and J are TRBV9 and TRBJ1-3; unclear D gene. Germline V gene lookup returns CDR1 SGDLS and CDR2 YYNGEE. The CDR3 has 13 residues. Trimming shortened V by 2 bases and J by 4 bases, and 7 bases separated the two germline ends.

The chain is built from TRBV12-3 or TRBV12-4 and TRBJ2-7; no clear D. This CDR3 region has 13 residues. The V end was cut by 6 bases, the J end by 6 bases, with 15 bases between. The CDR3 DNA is TGTGCCAGCAGGGGCAGTTGGTCCGGCGAGCAGTACTTC. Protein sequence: CASRGSWSGEQYF.

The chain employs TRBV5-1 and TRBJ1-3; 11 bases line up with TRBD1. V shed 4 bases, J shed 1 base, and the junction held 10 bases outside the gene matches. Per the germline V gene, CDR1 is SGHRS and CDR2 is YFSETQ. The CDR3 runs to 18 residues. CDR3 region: CASSRGQGDLLSGNTIYF. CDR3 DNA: TGCGCCAGCAGCCGGGGACAGGGGGACCTCCTGTCTGGAAACACCATATATTTT.

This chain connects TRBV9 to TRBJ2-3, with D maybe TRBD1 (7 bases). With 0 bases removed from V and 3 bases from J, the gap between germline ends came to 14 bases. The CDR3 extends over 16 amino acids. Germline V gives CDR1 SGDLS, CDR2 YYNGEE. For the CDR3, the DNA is TGTGCCAGCAGCGTAGAACCGACAGGGAGGACAGATACGCAGTATTTT. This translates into CASSVEPTGRTDTQYF.

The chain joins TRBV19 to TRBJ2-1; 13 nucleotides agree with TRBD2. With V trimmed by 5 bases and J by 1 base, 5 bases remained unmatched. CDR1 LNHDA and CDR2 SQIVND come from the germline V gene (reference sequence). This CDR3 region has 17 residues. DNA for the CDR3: TGTGCCAGTAGTTCGGGACTAGCGGGGCCGTCCTACAATGAGCAGTTCTTC. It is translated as CASSSGLAGPSYNEQFF.

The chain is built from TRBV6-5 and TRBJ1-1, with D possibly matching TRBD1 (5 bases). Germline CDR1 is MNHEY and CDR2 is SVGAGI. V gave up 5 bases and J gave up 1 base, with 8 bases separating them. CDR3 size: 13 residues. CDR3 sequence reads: CASSLQENTEAFF. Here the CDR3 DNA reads TGTGCCAGCAGTCTACAGGAGAACACTGAAGCTTTCTTT.

The CDR3 DNA reads as TGTGCCACCAGTATGAGCCTCCATGGCTACACCTTC. Translated: CATSMSLHGYTF. This rearrangement joins TRBV15 to TRBJ1-2; D is uncertain. Trimming cost V 6 bases and J 6 bases, with 11 bases left between them. Germline lookup yields CDR1 LNHNV and CDR2 YYDKDF (reference sequence). The CDR3 consists of 12 residues.

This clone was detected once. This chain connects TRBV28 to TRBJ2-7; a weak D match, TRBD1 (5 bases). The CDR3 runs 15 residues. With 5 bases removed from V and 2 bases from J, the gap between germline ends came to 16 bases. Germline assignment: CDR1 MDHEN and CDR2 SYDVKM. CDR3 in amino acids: CASSLSTLGAYEQYF. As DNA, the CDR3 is TGTGCCAGCAGTCTATCGACCCTAGGGGCCTACGAGCAGTACTTC.

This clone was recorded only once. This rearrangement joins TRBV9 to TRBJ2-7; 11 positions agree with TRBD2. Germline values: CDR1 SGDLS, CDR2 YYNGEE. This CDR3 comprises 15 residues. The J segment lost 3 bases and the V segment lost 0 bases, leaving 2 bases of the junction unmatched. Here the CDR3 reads CASSVGGTSGYEQYF. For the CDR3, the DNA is TGTGCCAGCAGCGTAGGAGGGACTAGCGGCTACGAGCAGTACTTC.

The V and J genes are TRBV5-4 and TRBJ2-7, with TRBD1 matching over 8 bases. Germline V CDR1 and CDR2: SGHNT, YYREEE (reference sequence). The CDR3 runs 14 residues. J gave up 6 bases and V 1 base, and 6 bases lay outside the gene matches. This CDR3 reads CASSLSQGAGEQYF. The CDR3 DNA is TGTGCCAGCAGCTTGAGCCAGGGGGCGGGCGAGCAGTACTTC.

CDR3 nucleotides: TGTGCCAGCAGCTGGGCAGATAGAAACACTGAAGCTTTCTTT. It translates to CASSWADRNTEAFF. The J gene is TRBJ1-1, the V gene TRBV7-2; D is unresolved. Trimming took 4 bases from V and 2 from J, leaving 11 bases between them. The CDR3 runs 14 residues. The germline CDR1 and CDR2 sequences are SGHTA and FQGNSA.

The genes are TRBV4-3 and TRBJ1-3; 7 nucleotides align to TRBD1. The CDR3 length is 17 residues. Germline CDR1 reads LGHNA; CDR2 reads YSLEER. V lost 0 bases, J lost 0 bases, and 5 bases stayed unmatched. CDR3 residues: CASSQDPTGNSGNTIYF. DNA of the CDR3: TGCGCCAGCAGCCAAGATCCGACAGGGAACTCTGGAAACACCATATATTTT.

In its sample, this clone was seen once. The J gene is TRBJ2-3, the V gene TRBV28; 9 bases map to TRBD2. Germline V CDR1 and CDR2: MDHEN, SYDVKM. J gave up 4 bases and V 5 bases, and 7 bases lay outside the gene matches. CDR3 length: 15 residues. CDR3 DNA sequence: TGTGCCAGCAGTGTTAGCGGGAGAGGCCCAGATACGCAGTATTTT. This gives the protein CASSVSGRGPDTQYF.

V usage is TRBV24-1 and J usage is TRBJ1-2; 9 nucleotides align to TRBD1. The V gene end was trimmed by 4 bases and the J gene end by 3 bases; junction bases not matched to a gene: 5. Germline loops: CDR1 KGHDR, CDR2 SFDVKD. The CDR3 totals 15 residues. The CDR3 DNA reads TGTGCCACCAGTGAGACGGGACAGGGTGACTATGGCTACACCTTC. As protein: CATSETGQGDYGYTF.

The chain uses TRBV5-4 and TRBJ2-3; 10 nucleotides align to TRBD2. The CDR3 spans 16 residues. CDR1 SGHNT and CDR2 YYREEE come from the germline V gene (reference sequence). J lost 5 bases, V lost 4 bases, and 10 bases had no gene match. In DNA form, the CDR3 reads TGTGCCAGCAGCCCCGCTAGCGGGAGTGTTGGAGATACGCAGTATTTT. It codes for CASSPASGSVGDTQYF.

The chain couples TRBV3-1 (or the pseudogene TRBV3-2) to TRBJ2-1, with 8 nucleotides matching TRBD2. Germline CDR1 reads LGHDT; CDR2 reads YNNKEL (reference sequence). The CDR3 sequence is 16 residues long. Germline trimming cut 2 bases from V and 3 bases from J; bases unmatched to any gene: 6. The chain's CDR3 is CASSQHSGTSYNEQFF. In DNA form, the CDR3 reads TGTGCCAGCAGCCAACACAGCGGGACTAGCTACAATGAGCAGTTCTTC.

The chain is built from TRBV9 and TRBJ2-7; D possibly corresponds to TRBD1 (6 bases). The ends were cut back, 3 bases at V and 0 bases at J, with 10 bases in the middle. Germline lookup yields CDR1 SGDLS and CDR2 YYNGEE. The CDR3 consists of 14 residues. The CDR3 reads CASSDTGNSYEQYF. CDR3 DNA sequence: TGTGCCAGCAGCGACACAGGGAACTCCTACGAGCAGTACTTC.